This T cell receptor (beta chain) was recorded in a study of cytomegalovirus exposure and HLA in healthy donors. The CDR3 totals 15 residues. Germline CDR1 and CDR2: SGHDT and YYEEEE. Trimming shortened V by 4 bases and J by 2 bases, and 15 bases separated the two germline ends. The method was immunoSEQ multiplex PCR; TCRdb's version includes in-frame clones alone and lacks a portion of them. The profile shows 150,000 or so clones, approximately 86% of them singletons. The TCR was taken from a man aged 18 to 30 in good health and CMV-seropositive. The rearrangement uses TRBV5-6 and TRBJ2-5, with D perhaps matching TRBD2 (6 bases). Sequencing was carried out using PBMCs. CDR3: CASSPLLLAQETQYF. The CDR3 bases are TGTGCCAGCAGCCCATTGCTACTAGCTCAAGAGACCCAGTACTTC.